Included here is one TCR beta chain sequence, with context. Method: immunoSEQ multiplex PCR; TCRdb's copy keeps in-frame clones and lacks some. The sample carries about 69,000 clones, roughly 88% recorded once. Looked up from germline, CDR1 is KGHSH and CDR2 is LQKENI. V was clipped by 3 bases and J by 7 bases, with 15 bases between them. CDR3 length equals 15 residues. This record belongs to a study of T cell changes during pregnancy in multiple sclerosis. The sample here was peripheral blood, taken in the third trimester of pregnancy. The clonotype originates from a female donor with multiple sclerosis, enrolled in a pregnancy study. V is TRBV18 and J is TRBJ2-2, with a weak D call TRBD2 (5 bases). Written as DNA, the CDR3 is TGTGCCAGCTCACCCCTTCTAGCCGGAAGCGGGGAGCTGTTTTTT. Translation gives CASSPLLAGSGELFF.